This paragraph covers one TCR beta chain sequence. Its antigen is not known. These data are taken from a study of monozygotic twins with inflammatory bowel disease. The study's findings and limits: Whereas healthy co-twins had higher TCRbeta diversity (inverse Simpson), IBD patients had lower diversity.

Each sample had eight separate cDNA synthesis reactions. Addition of UMIs with a 6-nucleotide sample barcode was achieved by template switching. TCRdb reprocessed the 5' RACE reads and reports one entry per CDR3 protein, with no DNA. The table lists about 330,000 distinct CDR3 sequences, with 2% to 2.5% in the top ten. From germline, CDR1 is DFQATT and CDR2 SNEGSKA (reference sequence). This CDR3 comprises 14 residues. V and J are TRBV20-1 and TRBJ2-3; TCRdb reports TRBD1, a call that lacks DNA to check it against. Sequencing was done on a sample of blood. The sequence was obtained from a human donor with ulcerative colitis or Crohn's disease, or a healthy co-twin of an affected twin (not recorded which). The CDR3 sequence is CSARDSRETDTQYF.